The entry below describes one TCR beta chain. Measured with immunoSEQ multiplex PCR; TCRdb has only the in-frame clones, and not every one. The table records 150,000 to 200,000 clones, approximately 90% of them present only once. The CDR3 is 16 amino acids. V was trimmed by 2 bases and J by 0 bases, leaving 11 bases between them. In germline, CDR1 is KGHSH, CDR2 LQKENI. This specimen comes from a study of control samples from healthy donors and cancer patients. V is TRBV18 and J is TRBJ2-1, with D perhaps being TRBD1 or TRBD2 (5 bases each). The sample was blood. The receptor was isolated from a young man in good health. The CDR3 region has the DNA TGTGCCAGCTCACCAGTGAGGGGCCGCTCCTACAATGAGCAGTTCTTC. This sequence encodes CASSPVRGRSYNEQFF.